The rows below give T cell receptor beta chains drawn from one sample of a study of blood T cell repertoires in COVID-19. Method: immunoSEQ multiplex PCR; TCRdb's copy keeps in-frame clones and lacks some. The repertoire holds some 100,000 clones, roughly 89% seen once, with less than 6.5% in the top ten. Sequencing was carried out using peripheral blood. Receptors originate from a woman older than 75 with active COVID-19. Both conserved end residues are part of each CDR3. The D gene is left open where the match is weak. Some rows have no size entry. The others give once, few or many, or a class for an expanded clone.

j_gene: TRBJ2-3; d_gene: TRBD2; abundance: .; v_gene: TRBV5-4; CDR3aa: CASSPGTSINHGRDTQYF; CDR3nt: TGTGCCAGCAGCCCTGGGACTAGCATCAACCACGGTAGAGATACGCAGTATTTT
j_gene: TRBJ2-3; d_gene: TRBD1; abundance: .; v_gene: TRBV5-6; CDR3aa: CASSSLSGTGTDTQYF; CDR3nt: TGTGCCAGCAGCTCCCTCTCCGGGACAGGCACAGATACGCAGTATTTT
j_gene: TRBJ1-2; d_gene: TRBD1; abundance: .; v_gene: TRBV7-3; CDR3aa: CASSFRQGAPTF; CDR3nt: TGTGCCAGCAGCTTCCGACAGGGGGCTCCCACCTTC
j_gene: TRBJ2-1; d_gene: .; abundance: .; v_gene: TRBV7-2; CDR3aa: CASSLGWANEQFF; CDR3nt: TGTGCCAGCAGCTTAGGATGGGCGAATGAGCAGTTCTTC
j_gene: TRBJ1-4; d_gene: .; abundance: .; v_gene: TRBV12-3/TRBV12-4; CDR3aa: CASTPVHGEKLFF; CDR3nt: TGTGCCAGCACCCCAGTTCATGGTGAAAAACTGTTTTTT
j_gene: TRBJ1-4; d_gene: .; abundance: .; v_gene: TRBV7-9; CDR3aa: CASHHDSQTNEKLFF; CDR3nt: TGTGCCAGCCATCACGACAGCCAAACTAATGAAAAACTGTTTTTT
j_gene: TRBJ2-5; d_gene: TRBD1; abundance: .; v_gene: TRBV3-1/TRBV3-2; CDR3aa: CASSLNSDRGCETQYF; CDR3nt: TGTGCCAGCAGCCTGAACTCGGACAGGGGGTGTGAGACCCAGTACTTC
j_gene: TRBJ2-5; d_gene: TRBD1; abundance: .; v_gene: TRBV2; CDR3aa: CASNRDRAVETQYF; CDR3nt: TGTGCCAGCAATAGGGACAGGGCCGTAGAGACCCAGTACTTC
j_gene: TRBJ2-7; d_gene: .; abundance: .; v_gene: TRBV14; CDR3aa: CASSLGGAGSYEQYF; CDR3nt: TGTGCCAGCAGCCTGGGGGGGGCGGGCTCCTACGAGCAGTACTTC
j_gene: TRBJ1-1; d_gene: .; abundance: .; v_gene: TRBV5-1; CDR3aa: CASSRSNGGNTEAFF; CDR3nt: TGCGCCAGCAGCCGTAGTAACGGGGGGAACACTGAAGCTTTCTTT
j_gene: TRBJ2-1; d_gene: .; abundance: .; v_gene: TRBV9; CDR3aa: CASSVGDNEQFF; CDR3nt: TGTGCCAGCAGCGTAGGCGACAATGAGCAGTTCTTC
j_gene: TRBJ2-2; d_gene: .; abundance: .; v_gene: TRBV30; CDR3aa: CAWKRRDLNTGELFF; CDR3nt: TGTGCCTGGAAGAGGAGGGACTTGAACACCGGGGAGCTGTTTTTT
j_gene: TRBJ2-5; d_gene: TRBD1; abundance: .; v_gene: TRBV29-1; CDR3aa: CSVDLGRPGQGYF; CDR3nt: TGCAGCGTTGATCTTGGCAGACCGGGACAGGGGTACTTC
j_gene: TRBJ2-2; d_gene: TRBD2; abundance: once; v_gene: TRBV9; CDR3aa: CASSAASGVNTGELFF; CDR3nt: TGTGCCAGCAGCGCTGCTAGCGGGGTAAACACCGGGGAGCTGTTTTTT
j_gene: TRBJ2-3; d_gene: TRBD2; abundance: .; v_gene: TRBV18; CDR3aa: CASSPSYRLAGGEDTQYF; CDR3nt: TGTGCCAGCTCACCCTCCTATCGACTAGCGGGAGGGGAAGATACGCAGTATTTT
j_gene: TRBJ2-1; d_gene: .; abundance: .; v_gene: TRBV9; CDR3aa: CASSRNLFNEQFF; CDR3nt: TGTGCCAGCAGTCGAAACCTATTCAATGAGCAGTTCTTC
j_gene: TRBJ2-3; d_gene: .; abundance: .; v_gene: TRBV2; CDR3aa: CASSLLSQVADTQYF; CDR3nt: TGTGCCAGCAGTTTACTCTCGCAAGTTGCAGATACGCAGTATTTT
j_gene: TRBJ2-4; d_gene: .; abundance: .; v_gene: TRBV18; CDR3aa: CASSPRVSNRGAKNIQYF; CDR3nt: TGTGCCAGCTCACCTAGGGTATCGAACCGAGGGGCCAAAAACATTCAGTACTTC
j_gene: TRBJ2-7; d_gene: TRBD2; abundance: .; v_gene: TRBV29-1; CDR3aa: CSVEGESGTSSYEQYF; CDR3nt: TGCAGCGTTGAAGGGGAAAGCGGGACTAGCTCCTACGAGCAGTACTTC
j_gene: TRBJ2-2; d_gene: TRBD2; abundance: .; v_gene: TRBV27; CDR3aa: CASSLRSREGISGELFF; CDR3nt: TGTGCCAGCAGTTTACGGAGTAGGGAGGGCATTTCCGGGGAGCTGTTTTTT
j_gene: TRBJ2-3; d_gene: .; abundance: .; v_gene: TRBV19; CDR3aa: CASSIGRNPTDTQYF; CDR3nt: TGTGCCAGTAGTATAGGCAGAAACCCTACAGATACGCAGTATTTT
j_gene: TRBJ1-3; d_gene: .; abundance: .; v_gene: TRBV14; CDR3aa: CASSPLNQAGNTIYF; CDR3nt: TGTGCCAGCAGCCCCCTAAATCAGGCTGGAAACACCATATATTTT
j_gene: TRBJ2-3; d_gene: .; abundance: .; v_gene: TRBV7-2; CDR3aa: CASSLVVLASDTQYF; CDR3nt: TGTGCCAGCAGCTTAGTAGTTCTAGCCTCAGATACGCAGTATTTT
j_gene: TRBJ1-2; d_gene: TRBD1; abundance: .; v_gene: TRBV29-1; CDR3aa: CSVEQGGYGYTF; CDR3nt: TGCAGCGTTGAGCAGGGGGGCTATGGCTACACCTTC
j_gene: TRBJ1-5; d_gene: TRBD1; abundance: .; v_gene: TRBV10-3; CDR3aa: CAIRGDRASNQPQHF; CDR3nt: TGTGCCATCAGGGGGGACAGGGCGAGCAATCAGCCCCAGCATTTT
j_gene: TRBJ2-3; d_gene: TRBD2; abundance: .; v_gene: TRBV7-3; CDR3aa: CASSPWGSGISTDTQYF; CDR3nt: TGTGCCAGCAGCCCCTGGGGTAGCGGGATCAGCACAGATACGCAGTATTTT
j_gene: TRBJ1-5; d_gene: .; abundance: .; v_gene: TRBV15; CDR3aa: CATSRDRSQPQHF; CDR3nt: TGTGCCACCAGCAGAGACCGGAGTCAGCCCCAGCATTTT
j_gene: TRBJ2-2; d_gene: TRBD2; abundance: .; v_gene: TRBV6-2/TRBV6-3; CDR3aa: CASSYPRGGFNTGELFF; CDR3nt: TGTGCCAGCAGTTACCCCCGGGGGGGGTTCAACACCGGGGAGCTGTTTTTT
j_gene: TRBJ2-1; d_gene: .; abundance: .; v_gene: TRBV11-2; CDR3aa: CASSVQGLGNNEQFF; CDR3nt: TGTGCCAGCAGCGTCCAGGGACTGGGAAACAATGAGCAGTTCTTC
j_gene: TRBJ2-1; d_gene: TRBD2; abundance: .; v_gene: TRBV6-6; CDR3aa: CASLRGDNEQFF; CDR3nt: TGTGCCAGCTTGCGGGGGGACAATGAGCAGTTCTTC